The sequence of this T cell receptor (beta chain) was determined in a study of cytomegalovirus exposure and HLA in healthy donors. Study conclusions and caveats: Rarity marked most TCR sequences, yet some public TCRs occurred in many donors.

A multiplex PCR was run with 60 Vbeta primers and 13 Jbeta primers. Authors' analysis steps: The authors later counted some 76 million unique TCR beta chains, roughly 10 million of them shared. The data were produced by immunoSEQ multiplex PCR, yet TCRdb's version contains in-frame clones alone and is incomplete. V, J and clone size were drawn from that table, and D and trimming were deduced from the DNA. In the table there are some 150,000 clones, around 82% of which are singletons. Each donor was healthy, and each was a bone marrow donor. As to this clone: Its antigen is not known.

V gave up 8 bases and J gave up 6 bases; unmatched junction bases: 4. This CDR3 contains 11 residues. Germline CDR1 is MGHDK and CDR2 is SYGVNS. The V call is TRBV25-1, the J call TRBJ2-7, with 7 bases lining up with TRBD1. The clonotype originates from a woman aged 45-59 years in good health and CMV-seropositive. The source material was PBMCs. CDR3 protein: CASGRGSEQYF. The CDR3 DNA reads TGTGCCAGCGGCAGGGGGTCCGAGCAGTACTTC.